The present entry profiles one T cell receptor (beta chain) with its context. Its specificity is not known. This record belongs to a study of cytomegalovirus exposure and HLA in healthy donors. Findings and caveats of the study: Other equally common chains were less clonally expanded than HLA-associated TCR beta chains, a later analysis showed.

This CDR3 is 13 amino acids long. Trimming removed 6 bases from V and 8 bases from J, with 13 bases in between. Germline-derived CDR1 and CDR2 are MDHEN and SYDVKM. 60 Vbeta and 13 Jbeta primers were used in PCR. Assay used: immunoSEQ multiplex PCR; TCRdb lists only in-frame clones, some missing. The data show 180,000 or so clones, more than 75% seen once. This clonotype was sampled from a woman between 45 and 60 years old in good health and CMV-seropositive. The chain carries TRBV28 and TRBJ1-4; perhaps TRBD1 as D (5 bases). Sequencing input: PBMCs. The CDR3 loop reads CASRGREEEKLFF. CDR3 DNA: TGTGCCAGCAGGGGCAGGGAGGAAGAAAAACTGTTTTTT.